The 16 T cell receptor beta chains listed next were all sequenced from one sample in a study of T cell responses to AZD1222 COVID-19 vaccine. TCRdb's table, derived via immunoSEQ multiplex PCR, lists solely in-frame clones and lacks some. Here the sample spans 250,000 to 300,000 clones, almost 95% being singletons. The source material was peripheral blood, sampled 28 days after the second AZD1222 dose. The receptors stem from an adult who received the AZD1222 COVID-19 vaccine.

The chain joins TRBV10-3 to TRBJ1-2; D is uncertain. This CDR3 spans 11 amino acids. Trimming removed 9 bases at V and 8 bases at J, with 13 bases between. CDR1 is ENHRY, CDR2 SYGVKD, per germline. The CDR3 DNA sequence: TGTGCCATTTCGACTGTACAGGGCTACACCTTC. Its protein is CAISTVQGYTF.

The rearrangement links TRBV10-3 to TRBJ2-1, with D possibly matching TRBD1 (6 bases). Germline CDR1 ENHRY, CDR2 SYGVKD. The CDR3 contains 14 residues. The ends were cut back, 4 bases at V and 9 bases at J, with 16 bases in the middle. CDR3 protein: CAISVQGSAGEQFF. The DNA for the CDR3 is TGTGCCATCAGTGTACAGGGTTCTGCAGGTGAGCAGTTCTTC.

The rearrangement links TRBV5-6 to TRBJ2-2, with TRBD1 as a possible D gene (5 bases). The ends were cut back, 4 bases at V and 6 bases at J, with 13 bases in the middle. The CDR3 has 14 amino acids. Germline CDR1 and CDR2: SGHDT and YYEEEE. Written as DNA, the CDR3 is TGTGCCAGCAGCCCTCAGGTCAGGGCCGGGGAGCTGTTTTTT. This sequence encodes CASSPQVRAGELFF.

This clone occurred a few times. V gene TRBV7-2 combines with J gene TRBJ2-7; D is unresolved. V was cut by 1 base and J by 4 bases, with 17 bases left in between. The CDR3 totals 16 residues. Germline values: CDR1 SGHTA, CDR2 FQGNSA. The CDR3 DNA follows: TGTGCCAGCAGCTTAGGCGTGGCAGGCACTGGATACGAGCAGTACTTC. Translated: CASSLGVAGTGYEQYF.

This chain links TRBV7-2 with TRBJ1-1; D not certain. The CDR3 loop spans 17 amino acids. V lost 2 bases and J lost 0, with 16 bases in between. CDR1 and CDR2 (germline): SGHTA, FQGNSA. The CDR3 sequence is CASSLRVIPPMNTEAFF. CDR3 DNA sequence: TGTGCCAGCAGCTTACGGGTCATACCCCCTATGAACACTGAAGCTTTCTTT.

DNA for the CDR3: TGTGCCACCAGTGATTTGGAGGCAGGGGTCTCCTACGAGCAGTACTTC. Translating it yields CATSDLEAGVSYEQYF. The chain is built from TRBV24-1 and TRBJ2-7; the D gene is possibly TRBD1 (6 bases). Trimming pared 0 bases from V and 0 bases from J, leaving 11 bases between. CDR1 is KGHDR, CDR2 SFDVKD, per germline. This CDR3 is 16 amino acids long.

The chain combines TRBV7-8 with TRBJ1-2, with a possible D match to TRBD1 (6 bases). Germline CDR1 and CDR2: SGHVS and FQNEAQ. The CDR3 is 15 residues long. Between the trimmed V and J ends, which lost 4 bases and 6 bases, there was a span of 18 bases. This CDR3 is CASSWGPNFRDGYTF. In DNA, the CDR3 is TGTGCCAGCAGCTGGGGGCCTAACTTTCGGGATGGCTACACCTTC.

The chain links TRBV11-2 to TRBJ2-7; TRBD2 matches 10 bases. The V gene's germline CDR1 is SGHAT and CDR2 FQNNGV. The CDR3 extends over 15 amino acids. V shed 5 bases, J shed 6 bases, and the junction held 10 bases outside the gene matches. The chain's CDR3 is CASSPASGGSGEQYF. CDR3 DNA sequence: TGTGCCAGCAGCCCTGCTAGCGGGGGTTCGGGCGAGCAGTACTTC.

The genes are TRBV28 and TRBJ1-6; D remains unclear. This CDR3 has 16 amino acids. The V and J ends lost 6 bases and 0 bases respectively, with 12 bases between them. In germline, CDR1 is MDHEN, CDR2 SYDVKM. In DNA, the CDR3 is TGTGCCAGCAGCGCCCCTATAAGCTCCTATAATTCACCCCTCCACTTT. It specifies CASSAPISSYNSPLHF.

The chain has TRBV19 and TRBJ1-6, with D possibly TRBD1 on 6 matching bases. The CDR3 is 14 residues long. V lost 5 bases to trimming and J lost 7 bases, with 12 bases between them. Germline V gene sequence: CDR1 LNHDA, CDR2 SQIVND (reference sequence). This CDR3 reads CASSLGDINSPLHF. For the CDR3, the DNA is TGTGCCAGTAGTCTCGGGGACATCAATTCACCCCTCCACTTT.

The CDR3 DNA is TGCAGCGTTGAAGAGGGCACAGGTTCACCCCTCCACTTT. Translation: CSVEEGTGSPLHF. This chain links TRBV29-1 with TRBJ1-6; TRBD1 might be the D (5 bases). The germline gives CDR1 SQVTM, CDR2 ANQGSEA. Deletions cut 0 bases from V and 9 bases from J, with 9 bases between. The CDR3 sequence is 13 residues long.

This rearrangement joins TRBV18 to TRBJ1-4, with TRBD1 matching over 7 bases. Germline loops: CDR1 KGHSH, CDR2 LQKENI. The length of the CDR3 is 13 residues. J gave up 8 bases and V 3 bases, and 3 bases lay outside the gene matches. The CDR3 bases are TGTGCCAGCTCACCGGGACAGACGGAAAAACTGTTTTTT. This sequence encodes CASSPGQTEKLFF.

The J gene is TRBJ1-1, the V gene TRBV2; perhaps TRBD1 as D (6 bases). V lost 4 bases and J 14 bases, leaving 17 bases between the germline ends. CDR3 length equals 12 residues. In germline, CDR1 is SNHLY, CDR2 FYNNEI. Written as DNA, the CDR3 is TGTGCCAGCAGTGTTTGGACAGCCCGTGACTTCTTT. Residues: CASSVWTARDFF.

J is TRBJ2-7 and V is TRBV6-5; 7 bases fit TRBD2. V shed 0 bases and J 7 bases; nucleotides not matched to a gene: 12. The germline gives CDR1 MNHEY, CDR2 SVGAGI. The CDR3 is 16 amino acids. CDR3 sequence: CASSYSKGGTFGEQYF. In DNA form, the CDR3 reads TGTGCCAGCAGTTACTCGAAGGGAGGGACCTTCGGGGAGCAGTACTTC.

This rearrangement joins TRBV5-4 to TRBJ1-1, with unresolved D. The germline V gene encodes CDR1 SGHNT and CDR2 YYREEE (reference sequence). The V end lost 5 bases, the J end lost 1 base, and 3 bases lay between the germline ends. The CDR3 has 11 residues. For the CDR3, the DNA is TGTGCCAGCAGTTCGAACACTGAAGCTTTCTTT. It translates to CASSSNTEAFF.

The chain has TRBV4-1 and TRBJ1-6; tentative D call: TRBD1 (5 bases). V was trimmed by 1 base and J by 10 bases, leaving 8 bases between them. CDR3 length: 13 residues. Germline V lookup: CDR1 MGHRA, CDR2 YSYEKL. CDR3 sequence (DNA): TGCGCCAGCAGCCAAGGGGGCCGGTCACCCCTCCACTTT. Translating it yields CASSQGGRSPLHF.